The 27 T cell receptor beta chains below all came from one sample that was sequenced in a study of blood T cell repertoires in COVID-19. Assay used: immunoSEQ multiplex PCR; TCRdb lists only in-frame clones, some missing. Of under 50,000 clones detected, roughly 85% appear once; the ten largest clones hold more than 4%. Sequencing was carried out using peripheral blood. The receptors originated from a woman in her 70s with acute or convalescent COVID-19.

This clone was observed a single time. The rearrangement uses TRBV18 and TRBJ1-2; D is uncertain. Germline CDR1 reads KGHSH; CDR2 reads LQKENI. The ends were cut back, 0 bases at V and 6 bases at J, with 8 bases in the middle. CDR3 length: 13 amino acids. CDR3 in amino acids: CASSPPAGHGYTF. The CDR3 DNA sequence: TGTGCCAGCTCACCACCGGCGGGCCATGGCTACACCTTC.

The V call is TRBV28, the J call TRBJ2-3; 8 bases match TRBD2. The CDR3 sequence is 17 residues long. CDR1 MDHEN and CDR2 SYDVKM come from the germline V gene. The ends lost 0 bases at V and 3 bases at J; junction bases unmatched: 8. CDR3 DNA: TGTGCCAGCAGTTTATGGAAGACGGGAGGGCTAACAGATACGCAGTATTTT. Protein sequence: CASSLWKTGGLTDTQYF.

This chain links TRBV2 with TRBJ2-5; D remains ambiguous. Trimming removed 4 bases from V and 5 bases from J, with 8 bases in between. Germline V CDR1 and CDR2: SNHLY, FYNNEI. The CDR3 runs to 12 residues. The CDR3 loop is CASSAGRETQYF. CDR3 coding DNA: TGTGCCAGCAGTGCTGGTCGGGAGACCCAGTACTTC.

The genes are TRBV9 and TRBJ2-1, with TRBD1 matching 8 bases. Germline trimming cut 5 bases from V and 2 bases from J; bases unmatched to any gene: 6. This CDR3 is built from 15 residues. Germline-derived CDR1 and CDR2 are SGDLS and YYNGEE. Here the CDR3 reads CASSADRATYNEQFF. The CDR3 DNA reads TGTGCCAGCAGTGCGGACAGGGCCACCTACAATGAGCAGTTCTTC. The full variable domain, rest sourced from reference TRBV9 and TRBJ2-1, is DSGVTQTPKHLITATGQRVTLRCSPRSGDLSVYWYQQSLDQGLQFLIQYYNGEERAKGNILERFSAQQFPDLHSELNLSSLELGDSALYFCASSADRATYNEQFFGPGTRLTVL.

The chain combines TRBV30 with TRBJ1-5; 7 bases match TRBD1. This CDR3 is 13 amino acids long. V trimming: 2 bases; J trimming: 6 bases; junction bases outside the gene matches: 4. The germline V gene encodes CDR1 GTSNPN and CDR2 SVGIG (reference sequence). CDR3 coding DNA: TGTGCCTGGAGTCCTCACAGGGGTCAGCCCCAGCATTTT. Its translation: CAWSPHRGQPQHF.

The table lists this clone with a count of one. V usage is TRBV10-1 and J usage is TRBJ1-1, with D perhaps matching TRBD1 (5 bases). Trimming pared 4 bases from V and 5 bases from J, leaving 11 bases between. Germline CDR1 is WNHNN and CDR2 is SYGVQD (reference sequence). The CDR3 covers 13 residues. The CDR3 spells CASSVGGVTEAFF. The CDR3 bases are TGCGCCAGCAGTGTTGGGGGGGTGACTGAAGCTTTCTTT.

This sequence joins TRBV18 and TRBJ2-2; D unclear. V dropped 1 base and J dropped 0 bases, with 9 bases sitting between them. Germline values: CDR1 KGHSH, CDR2 LQKENI. The CDR3 extends over 16 amino acids. This CDR3 reads CASSPLGFANTGELFF. Written as DNA, the CDR3 is TGTGCCAGCTCACCACTCGGGTTTGCGAACACCGGGGAGCTGTTTTTT.

This clone occurred a few times. The chain links TRBV7-6 to TRBJ2-3; D is possibly TRBD1 (6 bases). The germline gives CDR1 SGHVS, CDR2 FNYEAQ. The CDR3 is 16 residues long. V gave up 3 bases and J gave up 0 bases, with 13 bases separating them. The CDR3 DNA reads TGTGCCAGCAGCTTTGGGACACCAACTAGCACAGATACGCAGTATTTT. It specifies CASSFGTPTSTDTQYF.

The V call is TRBV5-6, the J call TRBJ1-2; 7 positions match TRBD1. V lost 4 bases to trimming and J lost 7 bases; unmatched junction nucleotides: 4. Looked up from germline, CDR1 is SGHDT and CDR2 is YYEEEE. This CDR3 region has 12 residues. CDR3 nucleotides: TGTGCCAGCAGCCGACACAGGGGTGGCTACACCTTC. As protein: CASSRHRGGYTF.

The V call is TRBV5-1, the J call TRBJ1-1, with TRBD1 identical over 8 bases. V lost 3 bases to trimming and J lost 4 bases; unmatched junction nucleotides: 8. Germline V gene lookup returns CDR1 SGHRS and CDR2 YFSETQ. The CDR3 is 15 residues long. This CDR3 reads CASSSDRAWGTEAFF. The CDR3 DNA reads TGCGCCAGCAGCTCGGACAGGGCTTGGGGCACTGAAGCTTTCTTT. The whole variable domain, filled in from reference TRBV5-1 and TRBJ1-1, reads KAGVTQTPRYLIKTRGQQVTLSCSPISGHRSVSWYQQTPGQGLQFLFEYFSETQRNKGNFPGRFSGRQFSNSRSEMNVSTLELGDSALYLCASSSDRAWGTEAFFGQGTRLTVV.

This chain connects TRBV4-3 to TRBJ2-1; 8 bases agree with TRBD1. The CDR3 totals 17 residues. The ends lost 1 base at V and 7 bases at J; junction bases unmatched: 12. Germline-derived CDR1 and CDR2 are LGHNA and YSLEER. This chain's CDR3 is CASSQGTGLSFRNEQFF. Here the CDR3 DNA reads TGCGCCAGCAGCCAAGGGACAGGGTTGTCATTCAGGAATGAGCAGTTCTTC.

In its sample, this clone was seen a few times. V and J are TRBV2 and TRBJ1-2, with 7 bases matching TRBD1. This CDR3 is built from 14 residues. With 8 bases clipped from V and 5 bases from J, the junction kept 11 bases outside the gene matches. Germline-derived CDR1 and CDR2 are SNHLY and FYNNEI. CDR3 sequence: CASGKTGLNYGYTF. DNA of the CDR3: TGTGCCAGCGGAAAGACAGGGTTGAATTATGGCTACACCTTC.

The rearrangement links TRBV11-3 to TRBJ2-7; D remains ambiguous. From germline, CDR1 is SGHNT and CDR2 YENEEA. The CDR3 is made up of 12 amino acids. V was shortened by 2 bases and J by 7 bases, with 9 bases between the two germline ends. The CDR3 bases are TGTGCCAGCAGCTTAAAGCCCCGGGAGCAGTACTTC. Translation: CASSLKPREQYF. Drawing the rest from reference TRBV11-3 and TRBJ2-7, the complete variable domain is EAGVVQSPRYKIIEKKQPVAFWCNPISGHNTLYWYLQNLGQGPELLIRYENEEAVDDSQLPKDRFSAERLKGVDSTLKIQPAELGDSAVYLCASSLKPREQYFGPGTRLTVT.

CDR3: CASRDRWTSSYNEQFF. The CDR3 coding sequence is TGTGCCAGTAGGGACAGGTGGACCAGCTCCTACAATGAGCAGTTCTTC. The rearrangement links TRBV19 to TRBJ2-1; 7 nucleotides align to TRBD1. CDR3 size: 16 residues. From germline, CDR1 is LNHDA and CDR2 SQIVND (reference sequence). Unmatched junction bases numbered 8, after V lost 6 bases and J lost 0 bases.

CDR3 sequence (DNA): TGTGCCACACGAAGGAACAGGGAACTTAACTATGGCTACACCTTC. Residues: CATRRNRELNYGYTF. V usage is TRBV2 and J usage is TRBJ1-2, with D maybe TRBD1 (6 bases). The CDR3 runs 15 residues. Germline-derived CDR1 and CDR2 are SNHLY and FYNNEI. The V and J ends lost 10 bases and 1 base respectively, with 19 bases between them.

A note on this clone: The sample contains more than one DNA sequence encoding this CDR3. The chain carries TRBV5-6 and TRBJ2-5; D not resolved. Germline loops: CDR1 SGHDT, CDR2 YYEEEE. Trimming cost V 0 bases and J 2 bases, with 5 bases left between them. CDR3 length: 13 residues. In nucleotides, the CDR3 is TGTGCCAGCAGCTTGGGCCAGCAAGAGACCCAGTACTTC. Protein product: CASSLGQQETQYF.

V is TRBV6-5 and J is TRBJ1-2; 8 bases match TRBD1. The CDR3 is 15 amino acids. V was pared by 6 bases and J by 4 bases, with 10 bases of the junction left unmatched. CDR1 MNHEY and CDR2 SVGAGI come from the germline V gene. The CDR3 protein is CASRPMTGASYGYTF. The CDR3 DNA reads as TGTGCCAGCAGACCTATGACAGGGGCGAGCTATGGCTACACCTTC.

This chain uses TRBV19 with TRBJ2-7; no clear D. V was clipped by 7 bases and J by 3 bases, with 13 bases between them. CDR3 size: 13 residues. Looked up from germline, CDR1 is LNHDA and CDR2 is SQIVND (reference sequence). The CDR3 DNA follows: TGTGCCAGTATATCCCGAAACGGCTACGAGCAGTACTTC. It translates to CASISRNGYEQYF.

This clone was seen only a few times. The J gene is TRBJ1-5, the V gene TRBV18, with D hard to call. Germline CDR1 and CDR2: KGHSH and LQKENI. V dropped 1 base and J dropped 0 bases, with 7 bases sitting between them. The CDR3 sequence is 15 residues long. The CDR3 is CASSPQKHSNQPQHF. The CDR3 DNA sequence: TGTGCCAGCTCACCACAGAAGCATAGCAATCAGCCCCAGCATTTT.

This clone was counted between two and nine times. This sequence joins TRBV2 and TRBJ2-7, with TRBD1 matching 7 bases. V dropped 4 bases and J dropped 7; count of bases not matched to a gene: 7. CDR3 length: 13 amino acids. Germline CDR1 and CDR2: SNHLY and FYNNEI. CDR3 protein: CASSVLGGREQYF. The CDR3, as DNA: TGTGCCAGCAGTGTTTTAGGGGGCCGGGAGCAGTACTTC.

In regard to this clone: One end of the junction is discordant with germline, which a read error may explain. V is TRBV7-7 and J is TRBJ1-5, with D perhaps matching TRBD1 (6 bases). The CDR3 is 13 residues long. CDR1 SSHAT and CDR2 FNYEAQ come from the germline V gene (reference sequence). CDR3: CASSLGQNQPQHF. CDR3 bases: TGTGCTAGCAGCCTCGGACAGAATCAGCCCCAGCATTTT. Full variable domain (missing parts from reference TRBV7-7 and TRBJ1-5): GAGVSQSPRYKVTKRGQDVTLRCDPISSHATLYWYQQALGQGPEFLTYFNYEAQPDKSGLPSDRFSAERPEGSISTLTIQRTEQRDSAMYRCASSLGQNQPQHFGDGTRLSIL.

V usage is TRBV6-5 and J usage is TRBJ2-1, with a weak D call TRBD2 (5 bases). This CDR3 is 15 amino acids long. Trimming pared 6 bases from V and 9 bases from J, leaving 21 bases between. Germline V lookup: CDR1 MNHEY, CDR2 SVGAGI. The CDR3 region is CASSASRGVSREQFF. CDR3 sequence (DNA): TGTGCCAGCAGCGCGTCACGGGGAGTCTCCCGTGAGCAGTTCTTC.

The chain links TRBV29-1 to TRBJ2-1; possibly TRBD1 for D (6 bases). The CDR3 contains 13 residues. Germline lookup yields CDR1 SQVTM and CDR2 ANQGSEA. Trimming stripped 5 bases from V and 4 bases from J, with 12 bases between. The DNA of the CDR3 is TGCAGCGTTACTCGACAGGTATACAATGAGCAGTTCTTC. As protein: CSVTRQVYNEQFF.

V is TRBV6-5 and J is TRBJ2-2; tentative D call: TRBD2 (5 bases). Germline CDR1 is MNHEY and CDR2 is SVGAGI. The CDR3 sequence is 14 residues long. Trimming pared 2 bases from V and 1 base from J, leaving 5 bases between. The CDR3 region has the DNA TGTGCCAGCAGTTACGGGAGGAACACCGGGGAGCTGTTTTTT. Protein sequence: CASSYGRNTGELFF.

The chain combines TRBV14 with TRBJ2-2; TRBD2 matches at 10 bases. Losses at the gene ends were 0 bases for V and 5 bases for J; bases not matched to a gene: 9. Germline CDR1 is SGHDN and CDR2 is FVKESK. This CDR3 has 18 amino acids. CDR3 sequence reads: CASSQENIAGGGTGELFF. The CDR3 DNA is TGTGCCAGCAGCCAAGAGAACATAGCGGGAGGTGGGACCGGGGAGCTGTTTTTT.

V and J are TRBV19 and TRBJ2-7, with 10 positions matching TRBD1. Germline V gene data show CDR1 as LNHDA and CDR2 as SQIVND (reference sequence). V trimming: 4 bases; J trimming: 6 bases; junction bases outside the gene matches: 15. The CDR3 is 17 residues long. The CDR3 is CASSKTGGTGVRGEQYF. The DNA of the CDR3 is TGTGCCAGTAGTAAAACCGGAGGGACAGGGGTACGGGGCGAGCAGTACTTC.

This rearrangement joins TRBV27 to TRBJ2-1; a possible D gene is TRBD2 (5 bases). V lost 5 bases to trimming and J lost 3 bases, with 14 bases between them. Per germline, CDR1 MNHEY and CDR2 SMNVEV (reference sequence). The CDR3 spans 15 residues. As DNA, the CDR3 is TGTGCCAGCAGTCACTCACTCCGGGGCTACAATGAGCAGTTCTTC. As protein: CASSHSLRGYNEQFF.